Given below is one T cell receptor beta chain in context. No antigen is known for it. The source of the sample is a study of somatic mutations in cytotoxic T cells in rheumatoid arthritis. Overall study findings and caveats: Per patient, the largest CD8+ clone was found to exceed 20% of CD8+ cells in about an eighth of the roughly 65 cases.

CD4+ and CD8+ cells were isolated by positive magnetic bead selection, with purity checked by flow cytometry. CDR3 length: 16 residues. Trimming cost V 6 bases and J 5 bases, with 22 bases left between them. The germline V gene encodes CDR1 SGDLS and CDR2 YYNGEE. Using immunoSEQ multiplex PCR, the repertoire was profiled, and TCRdb retains in-frame clones only, with some absent. The sample holds roughly 35,000 clones, approximately 80% seen once. V usage is TRBV9 and J usage is TRBJ2-3, with a possible D match to TRBD1 (8 bases). Sequences were obtained from CD8+ T cells sorted from blood. The receptor was isolated from a man in his forties in good health. CDR3 sequence reads: CASTGARGREIDTQYF. The CDR3 DNA reads as TGTGCCAGCACCGGGGCCAGGGGGCGGGAGATAGATACGCAGTATTTT.